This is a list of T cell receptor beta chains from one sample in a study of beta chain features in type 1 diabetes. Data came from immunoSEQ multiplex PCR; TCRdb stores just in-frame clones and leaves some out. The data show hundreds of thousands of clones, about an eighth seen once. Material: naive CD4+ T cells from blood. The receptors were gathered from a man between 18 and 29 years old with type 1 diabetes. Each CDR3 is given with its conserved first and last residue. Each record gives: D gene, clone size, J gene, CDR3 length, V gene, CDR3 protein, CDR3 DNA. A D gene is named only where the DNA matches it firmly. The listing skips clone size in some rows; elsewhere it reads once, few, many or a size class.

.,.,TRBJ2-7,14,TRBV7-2,CASSPPGRHYEQYF,TGTGCCAGCAGTCCTCCGGGGAGACACTACGAGCAGTACTTC
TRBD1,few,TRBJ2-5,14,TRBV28,CASSLAGGPKTQYF,TGTGCCAGCAGTTTAGCAGGGGGCCCGAAGACCCAGTACTTC
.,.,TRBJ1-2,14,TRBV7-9,CASSLQGKGYGYTF,TGTGCCAGCAGCTTGCAGGGGAAGGGCTATGGCTACACCTTC
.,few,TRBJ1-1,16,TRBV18,CASSPNIHSGKYEAFF,TGTGCCAGCTCACCTAACATCCACTCAGGGAAATATGAAGCTTTCTTT
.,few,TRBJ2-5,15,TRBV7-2,CASSFSPTRQETQYF,TGTGCCAGCAGCTTTTCCCCGACTAGGCAGGAGACCCAGTACTTC
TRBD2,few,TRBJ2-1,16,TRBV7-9,CASSIPGLAGNNEQFF,TGTGCCAGCAGCATACCGGGACTAGCGGGGAACAATGAGCAGTTCTTC
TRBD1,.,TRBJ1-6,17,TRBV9,CASSVDRGPPQRSPLHF,TGTGCCAGCAGTGTGGACAGGGGGCCCCCTCAAAGGTCACCCCTCCACTTT
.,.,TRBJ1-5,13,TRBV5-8,CASSSAGNQPQHF,TGTGCCAGCAGCTCCGCGGGCAATCAGCCCCAGCATTTT
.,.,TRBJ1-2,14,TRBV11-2,CASSLDPGGRGYTF,TGTGCCAGCAGCTTAGATCCGGGAGGGAGAGGCTACACCTTC
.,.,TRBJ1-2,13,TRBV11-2,CASSFDPNYGYTF,TGTGCCAGCAGCTTTGACCCTAACTATGGCTACACCTTC
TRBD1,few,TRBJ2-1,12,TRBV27,CASSYRGNEQFF,TGTGCCAGCAGTTACAGGGGGAATGAGCAGTTCTTC
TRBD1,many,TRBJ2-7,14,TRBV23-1,CASSPRDRAYEQYF,TGCGCCAGCAGTCCTCGGGACAGAGCCTACGAGCAGTACTTC
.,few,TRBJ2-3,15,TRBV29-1,CSVDRALGDLHTQYF,TGCAGCGTTGATCGGGCCCTTGGGGATTTACATACGCAGTATTTT
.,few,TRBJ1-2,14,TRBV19,CASSVGLRSYGYTF,TGTGCCAGTAGTGTAGGACTTCGCAGCTATGGCTACACCTTC
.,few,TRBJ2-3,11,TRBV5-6,CASSLTDTQYF,TGTGCCAGCAGCCTGACAGATACGCAGTATTTT